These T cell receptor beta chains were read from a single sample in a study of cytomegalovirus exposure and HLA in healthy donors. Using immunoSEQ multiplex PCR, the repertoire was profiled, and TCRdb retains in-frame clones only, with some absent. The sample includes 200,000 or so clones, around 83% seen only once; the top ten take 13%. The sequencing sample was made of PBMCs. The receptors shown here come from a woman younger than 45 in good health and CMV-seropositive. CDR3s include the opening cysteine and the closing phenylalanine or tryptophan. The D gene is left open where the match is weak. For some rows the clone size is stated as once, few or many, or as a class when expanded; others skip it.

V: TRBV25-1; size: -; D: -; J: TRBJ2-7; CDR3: CASSGRQAPYEQYF; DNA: TGTGCCAGCAGTGGTCGACAGGCCCCGTACGAGCAGTACTTC
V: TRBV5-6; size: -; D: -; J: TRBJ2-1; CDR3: CASSLFGGNNEQFF; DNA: TGTGCCAGCAGCTTGTTCGGGGGAAACAATGAGCAGTTCTTC
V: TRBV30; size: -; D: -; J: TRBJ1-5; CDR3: CAWSLTGFFDQPQHF; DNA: TGTGCCTGGAGTTTAACAGGGTTTTTCGATCAGCCCCAGCATTTT
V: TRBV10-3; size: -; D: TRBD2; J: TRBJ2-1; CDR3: CAITPSGGNEQFF; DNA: TGTGCCATCACGCCTAGCGGGGGTAATGAGCAGTTCTTC
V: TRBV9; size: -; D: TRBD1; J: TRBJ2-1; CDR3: CASSTRDRPYNEQFF; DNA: TGTGCCAGCAGCACCCGGGACAGACCTTACAATGAGCAGTTCTTC
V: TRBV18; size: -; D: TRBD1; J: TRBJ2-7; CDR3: CASSLGTGPFEQYF; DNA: TGTGCCAGCTCACTTGGGACAGGACCCTTCGAGCAGTACTTC
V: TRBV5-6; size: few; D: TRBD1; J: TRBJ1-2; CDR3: CASSRDRGINYGYTF; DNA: TGTGCCAGCAGCCGGGACAGGGGTATCAACTATGGCTACACCTTC
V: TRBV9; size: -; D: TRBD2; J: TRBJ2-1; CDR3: CASSTSSGTHNEQFF; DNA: TGTGCCAGCAGCACCTCTAGCGGGACGCACAATGAGCAGTTCTTC
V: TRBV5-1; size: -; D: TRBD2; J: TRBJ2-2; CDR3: CASSLRLAANTGELFF; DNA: TGCGCCAGCAGCTTACGACTAGCGGCGAACACCGGGGAGCTGTTTTTT
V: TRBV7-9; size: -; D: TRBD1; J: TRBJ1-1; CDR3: CASSLVMGQEAFF; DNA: TGTGCCAGCAGCTTAGTAATGGGACAGGAAGCTTTCTTT
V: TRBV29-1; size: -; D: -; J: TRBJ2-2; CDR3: CSAQLTGGRVAGELFF; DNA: TGCAGCGCCCAACTTACAGGGGGGAGGGTTGCCGGGGAGCTGTTTTTT
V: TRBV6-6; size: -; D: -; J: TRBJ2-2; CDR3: CASSYTTGNGELFF; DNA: TGTGCCAGCAGTTACACCACAGGGAACGGGGAGCTGTTTTTT
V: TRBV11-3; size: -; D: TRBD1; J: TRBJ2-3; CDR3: CASSPEGQGSTDTQYF; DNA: TGTGCCAGCAGCCCGGAGGGACAGGGAAGCACAGATACGCAGTATTTT
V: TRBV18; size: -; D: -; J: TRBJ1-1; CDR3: CASSLQNTEAFF; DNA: TGTGCCAGCTCACTACAGAACACTGAAGCTTTCTTT
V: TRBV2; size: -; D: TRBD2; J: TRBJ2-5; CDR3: CASSRGLAGRETQYF; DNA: TGTGCCAGCAGTCGAGGACTAGCGGGTCGGGAGACCCAGTACTTC
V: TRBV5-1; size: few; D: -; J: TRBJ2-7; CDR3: CASIGPGSYEQYF; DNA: TGCGCCAGCATAGGTCCGGGATCCTACGAGCAGTACTTC
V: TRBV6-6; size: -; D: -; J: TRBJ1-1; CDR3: CASRPDRIHEAFF; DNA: TGTGCCAGCAGACCCGACAGGATCCATGAAGCTTTCTTT
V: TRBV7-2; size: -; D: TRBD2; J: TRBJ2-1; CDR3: CASSLYVGGNGYNEQFF; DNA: TGTGCCAGCAGCTTATACGTGGGAGGGAATGGCTACAATGAGCAGTTCTTC
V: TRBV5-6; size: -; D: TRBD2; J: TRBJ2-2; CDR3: CASSLSASGDTGELFF; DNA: TGTGCCAGCAGCTTGTCGGCTAGCGGGGACACCGGGGAGCTGTTTTTT
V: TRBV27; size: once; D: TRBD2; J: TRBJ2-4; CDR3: CASSPEGLAGVKNIQYF; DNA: TGTGCCAGCAGTCCCGAGGGACTAGCGGGAGTGAAAAACATTCAGTACTTC
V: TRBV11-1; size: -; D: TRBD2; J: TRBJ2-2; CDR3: CASSLWTSDTGELFF; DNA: TGTGCCAGCAGCTTGTGGACTAGCGACACCGGGGAGCTGTTTTTT
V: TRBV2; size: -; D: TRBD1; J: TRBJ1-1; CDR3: CATERRGPNTEAFF; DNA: TGTGCCACCGAACGGAGGGGGCCCAACACTGAAGCTTTCTTT
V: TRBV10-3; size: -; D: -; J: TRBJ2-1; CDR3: CATQQGVNLNEQFF; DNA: TGTGCCACACAGCAGGGTGTGAACCTCAATGAGCAGTTCTTC
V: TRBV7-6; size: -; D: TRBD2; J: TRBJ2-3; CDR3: CASSFVAGGPEDTQYF; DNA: TGTGCCAGCAGCTTTGTAGCGGGAGGGCCAGAGGATACGCAGTATTTT
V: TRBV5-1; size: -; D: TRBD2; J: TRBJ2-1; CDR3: CASCFTSGSNEQFF; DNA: TGCGCCAGCTGCTTTACTAGCGGGAGCAATGAGCAGTTCTTC
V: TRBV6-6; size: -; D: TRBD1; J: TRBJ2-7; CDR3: CASSYVPGQGYEQYF; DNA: TGTGCCAGCAGTTACGTACCGGGACAGGGCTACGAGCAGTACTTC
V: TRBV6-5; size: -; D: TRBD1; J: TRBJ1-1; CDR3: CASSGRTGDAFF; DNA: TGTGCCAGCAGTGGCCGGACAGGGGACGCTTTCTTT
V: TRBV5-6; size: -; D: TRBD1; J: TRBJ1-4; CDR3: CASSPTGGEKLFF; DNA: TGTGCCAGCAGCCCAACAGGGGGGGAAAAACTGTTTTTT
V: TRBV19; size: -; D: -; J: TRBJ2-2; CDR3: CASQAGELFF; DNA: TGTGCCAGCCAAGCGGGGGAGCTGTTTTTT
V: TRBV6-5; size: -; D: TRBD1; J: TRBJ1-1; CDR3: CATFRDRVDTEAFF; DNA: TGTGCCACGTTCCGGGACAGGGTTGACACTGAAGCTTTCTTT
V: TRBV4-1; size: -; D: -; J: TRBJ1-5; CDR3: CASSQGLYNQPQHF; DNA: TGCGCCAGCAGCCAGGGACTCTACAATCAGCCCCAGCATTTT
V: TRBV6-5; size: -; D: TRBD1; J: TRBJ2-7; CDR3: CAARRQGITYEQYF; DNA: TGTGCCGCCAGAAGACAGGGAATCACCTACGAGCAGTACTTC
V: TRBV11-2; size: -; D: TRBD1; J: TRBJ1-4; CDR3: CASGGPQGALGKLFF; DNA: TGTGCCAGCGGAGGACCTCAGGGGGCGTTAGGAAAACTGTTTTTT
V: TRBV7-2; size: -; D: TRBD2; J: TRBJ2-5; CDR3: CASSRRLAGFFQETQYF; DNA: TGTGCCAGCAGCCGCCGACTAGCGGGTTTTTTCCAAGAGACCCAGTACTTC
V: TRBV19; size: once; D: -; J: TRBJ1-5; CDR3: CASSEDRSYQPQHF; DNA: TGTGCCAGTAGTGAAGACAGGTCGTATCAGCCCCAGCATTTT
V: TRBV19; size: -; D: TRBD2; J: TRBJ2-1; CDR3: CASTSGATFNNEQFF; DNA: TGTGCCAGCACTAGCGGGGCAACCTTCAACAATGAGCAGTTCTTC
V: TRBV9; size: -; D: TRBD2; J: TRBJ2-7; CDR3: CASSVGLAGEEQYF; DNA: TGTGCCAGCAGCGTAGGCCTAGCGGGAGAAGAGCAGTACTTC
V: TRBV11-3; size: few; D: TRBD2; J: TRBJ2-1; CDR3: CASSPRGLAGSNEQFF; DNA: TGTGCCAGCAGCCCGAGGGGACTAGCGGGAAGCAATGAGCAGTTCTTC
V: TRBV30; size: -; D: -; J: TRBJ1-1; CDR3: CAWSVELMNTEAFF; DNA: TGTGCCTGGAGTGTTGAGCTTATGAACACTGAAGCTTTCTTT
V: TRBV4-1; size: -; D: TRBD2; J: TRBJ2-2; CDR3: CASSQVTSGNTGELFF; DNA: TGCGCCAGCAGCCAAGTCACTAGCGGGAACACCGGGGAGCTGTTTTTT
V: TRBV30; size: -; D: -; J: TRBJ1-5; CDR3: CAWSIGHDGNQPQHF; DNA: TGTGCCTGGAGTATCGGACATGACGGCAATCAGCCCCAGCATTTT
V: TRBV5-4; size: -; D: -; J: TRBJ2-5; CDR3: CASSLFRETQYF; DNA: TGTGCCAGCAGCTTGTTCCGAGAGACCCAGTACTTC
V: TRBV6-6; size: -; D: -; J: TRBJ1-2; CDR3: CASSYTGWGYTF; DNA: TGTGCCAGCAGTTACACAGGGTGGGGCTACACCTTC
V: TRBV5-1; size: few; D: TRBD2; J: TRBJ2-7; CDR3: CASSLVAGGDEQYF; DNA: TGCGCCAGCAGCTTGGTTGCGGGAGGCGACGAGCAGTACTTC
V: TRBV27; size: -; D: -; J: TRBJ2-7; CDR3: CASRYGTYEQYF; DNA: TGTGCCAGCAGGTACGGGACCTACGAGCAGTACTTC
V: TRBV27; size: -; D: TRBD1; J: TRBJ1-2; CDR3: CASKTGYDLDYGYTF; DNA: TGTGCCAGTAAGACAGGGTATGATCTTGACTATGGCTACACCTTC
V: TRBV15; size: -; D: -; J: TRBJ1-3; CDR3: CATSRGSGRNTIYF; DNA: TGTGCCACCAGCAGAGGGTCAGGGAGAAACACCATATATTTT
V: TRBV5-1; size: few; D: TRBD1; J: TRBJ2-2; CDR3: CASSADRGGNTGELFF; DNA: TGCGCCAGCAGCGCCGACAGGGGCGGAAACACCGGGGAGCTGTTTTTT
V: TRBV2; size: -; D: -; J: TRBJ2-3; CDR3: CASSDPSAVTSSDTQYF; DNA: TGTGCCAGCAGTGACCCCTCCGCAGTTACTAGCTCAGATACGCAGTATTTT
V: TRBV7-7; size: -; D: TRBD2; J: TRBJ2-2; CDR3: CASSWGGTGELFF; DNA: TGTGCTAGCAGCTGGGGGGGAACCGGGGAGCTGTTTTTT
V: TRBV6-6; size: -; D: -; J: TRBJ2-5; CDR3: CASSYSMGVKTQYF; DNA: TGTGCCAGCAGTTACTCGATGGGAGTTAAGACCCAGTACTTC
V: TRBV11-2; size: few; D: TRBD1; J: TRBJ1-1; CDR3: CASSPGGVNTEAFF; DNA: TGTGCCAGCAGCCCAGGGGGAGTGAACACTGAAGCTTTCTTT
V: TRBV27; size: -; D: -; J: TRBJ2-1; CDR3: CASGYRATPSGSPSTSYNEQFF; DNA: TGTGCCAGCGGATACAGGGCTACCCCAAGTGGGAGTCCTTCTACCTCCTACAATGAGCAGTTCTTC
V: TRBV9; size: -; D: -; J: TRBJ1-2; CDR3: CASSRNRGGGYTF; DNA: TGTGCCAGCAGCCGAAATCGGGGGGGCGGCTACACCTTC
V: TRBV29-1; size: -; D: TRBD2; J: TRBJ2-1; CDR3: CSVAYSSGLGGEQFF; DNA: TGCAGCGTTGCCTATTCATCGGGACTAGGCGGCGAGCAGTTCTTC